This T cell receptor (beta chain) was observed in a study of blood T cell repertoires in COVID-19. Across the whole study: Italy, Spain and the United States were the sources of the convalescent and acute COVID-19 samples. T cells, B-cell-depleted T cells, or PBMCs provided the cDNA or gDNA that served as material.

Germline assignment: CDR1 SQVTM and CDR2 ANQGSEA. The V segment lost 7 bases and the J segment 2 bases; nucleotides outside the gene matches: 10. This CDR3 is built from 15 residues. Original handling: The authors estimated nucleated cell counts from reference gene primer amplification. The protocol was immunoSEQ multiplex PCR, while the TCRdb copy is restricted to in-frame clones and leaves out a portion. V and J calls and clone size are given by that table; D and trimming were obtained from the DNA. Of over 100,000 clones listed, 85% to 90% are singletons. The specimen sequenced was peripheral blood. The chain recombines TRBV29-1 with TRBJ2-1, with 8 bases matching TRBD2. The sequence was collected from a man aged 50 to 59 with acute or convalescent COVID-19. The CDR3 nucleotides are TGCAGCGGGCGGCGGGCGGGGGGTACCTACAATGAGCAGTTCTTC. It is translated as CSGRRAGGTYNEQFF.